Below, 21 T cell receptor beta chains from the same sample are listed, as sequenced in a study of cytomegalovirus exposure and HLA in healthy donors. 13 Jbeta primers and 60 Vbeta primers were used for the PCR. Only in-frame clones appear in the TCRdb table, and some are missing; sequencing was by immunoSEQ multiplex PCR. The repertoire holds 93,000 or so clones, with roughly 70% as singletons. What was sequenced was PBMCs. These receptors were taken from a woman aged 45-65 years in good health and CMV-seronegative.

This sequence joins TRBV27 and TRBJ2-5, with 13 bases aligning to TRBD2. Trimming took 1 base from V and 5 from J; bases not matched to a gene: 4. Per germline, CDR1 MNHEY and CDR2 SMNVEV (reference sequence). The length of the CDR3 is 16 residues. The CDR3 spells CASSLWTSGGRETQYF. DNA of the CDR3: TGTGCCAGCAGTTTATGGACTAGCGGGGGCAGGGAGACCCAGTACTTC.

The chain employs TRBV5-1 and TRBJ2-5, with 7 bases fitting TRBD1. Unmatched junction bases numbered 16, after V lost 3 bases and J lost 5 bases. The CDR3 is 17 amino acids. CDR1 is SGHRS and CDR2 is YFSETQ in the germline V gene. This CDR3 is CASSYSRGYPMRETQYF. In DNA form, the CDR3 reads TGCGCCAGCAGCTACTCCAGGGGGTACCCAATGAGGGAGACCCAGTACTTC. Supplemented by reference TRBV5-1 and TRBJ2-5, the full variable domain reads KAGVTQTPRYLIKTRGQQVTLSCSPISGHRSVSWYQQTPGQGLQFLFEYFSETQRNKGNFPGRFSGRQFSNSRSEMNVSTLELGDSALYLCASSYSRGYPMRETQYFGPGTRLLVL.

In DNA form, the CDR3 reads TGTGCCAGCAGACAACAGGCTCCTAGCACAGATACGCAGTATTTT. Its protein product is CASRQQAPSTDTQYF. The V and J genes are TRBV7-9 and TRBJ2-3, with a possible D match to TRBD1 (5 bases). Trimming removed 6 bases from V and 0 bases from J, with 13 bases in between. The V gene's germline CDR1 is SEHNR and CDR2 FQNEAQ (reference sequence). The CDR3 extends over 15 amino acids.

This clone occurred a few times. The genes are TRBV6-5 and TRBJ2-7; 11 nucleotides align to TRBD2. The CDR3 spans 16 residues. Germline CDR1 MNHEY, CDR2 SVGAGI. The ends lost 3 bases at V and 8 bases at J; junction bases unmatched: 12. The CDR3 DNA reads TGTGCCAGCAGTTATAGCGGGGGGGCCTCGGAAATCAAGCAGTACTTC. Its protein is CASSYSGGASEIKQYF.

The chain is built from TRBV5-4 and TRBJ1-2; the match to TRBD1 covers 10 bases. The germline CDR1 and CDR2 sequences are SGHNT and YYREEE (reference sequence). Trimming cost V 4 bases and J 4 bases; bases outside gene matches: 4. CDR3 size: 14 residues. CDR3 protein: CASSADRGIYGYTF. In DNA, the CDR3 is TGTGCCAGCAGCGCGGACAGGGGGATCTATGGCTACACCTTC.

The genes are TRBV29-1 and TRBJ2-7, with a tentative D call TRBD2 (5 bases). Germline V gene sequence: CDR1 SQVTM, CDR2 ANQGSEA. V was trimmed by 8 bases and J by 0 bases, leaving 17 bases between them. The length of the CDR3 is 14 residues. CDR3 in amino acids: CSSEKDGVSYEQYF. The CDR3 DNA is TGCAGCTCAGAAAAAGACGGGGTCTCCTACGAGCAGTACTTC.

This clone was detected only a few times. V is TRBV29-1 and J is TRBJ1-1; perhaps TRBD1 as D (6 bases). V lost 2 bases and J 5 bases, leaving 12 bases between the germline ends. This CDR3 has 13 residues. CDR1 SQVTM and CDR2 ANQGSEA come from the germline V gene. The CDR3 protein is CSVEMGARTEAFF. In nucleotides, the CDR3 is TGCAGCGTTGAAATGGGGGCGAGGACTGAAGCTTTCTTT. The full variable domain, its missing parts supplied by reference TRBV29-1 and TRBJ1-1, is SAVISQKPSRDICQRGTSLTIQCQVDSQVTMMFWYRQQPGQSLTLIATANQGSEATYESGFVIDKFPISRPNLTFSTLTVSNMSPEDSSIYLCSVEMGARTEAFFGQGTRLTVV.

This chain uses TRBV4-2 with TRBJ2-1; D is possibly TRBD2 (6 bases). CDR3 length equals 16 residues. V dropped 1 base and J dropped 7 bases, with 17 bases sitting between them. Germline V gives CDR1 LGHNA, CDR2 YNFKEQ. The CDR3 protein is CASSQGAGLKLNEQFF. The CDR3 DNA reads as TGTGCCAGCAGCCAAGGGGCGGGGCTAAAGCTTAATGAGCAGTTCTTC.

V gene TRBV5-1 combines with J gene TRBJ1-1, with a weak D call TRBD1 (6 bases). The germline V and J ends were trimmed by 6 bases and 1 base, with 10 bases remaining between them. The germline CDR1 and CDR2 sequences are SGHRS and YFSETQ. The CDR3 runs to 13 residues. The CDR3 sequence is CASIQGSNTEAFF. The CDR3 DNA reads as TGCGCCAGCATCCAGGGGTCGAACACTGAAGCTTTCTTT.

The chain has TRBV15 and TRBJ2-7, with D maybe TRBD2 (5 bases). V lost 4 bases and J 2 bases, leaving 12 bases between the germline ends. This CDR3 comprises 14 residues. Germline V gives CDR1 LNHNV, CDR2 YYDKDF (reference sequence). As DNA, the CDR3 is TGTGCCACCAGCATAGACATGGGAGCCTACGAGCAGTACTTC. Amino acid sequence: CATSIDMGAYEQYF. Looking up the rest from reference TRBV15 and TRBJ2-7 gives the full variable domain: DAMVIQNPRYQVTQFGKPVTLSCSQTLNHNVMYWYQQKSSQAPKLLFHYYDKDFNNEADTPDNFQSRRPNTSFCFLDIRSPGLGDTAMYLCATSIDMGAYEQYFGPGTRLTVT.

This chain joins TRBV15 and TRBJ2-3, with 10 bases aligning to TRBD2. V lost 1 base and J lost 4; bases outside the gene matches: 5. Per germline, CDR1 LNHNV and CDR2 YYDKDF (reference sequence). This CDR3 is 16 amino acids long. CDR3 sequence: CATSRALAGDPDTQYF. CDR3 coding DNA: TGTGCCACCAGCAGAGCCCTAGCGGGAGATCCAGATACGCAGTATTTT.

The chain recombines TRBV28 with TRBJ2-1, with 8 bases lining up with TRBD1. The CDR3 runs 16 residues. Germline CDR1 is MDHEN and CDR2 is SYDVKM. The junction had 6 bases not matched to a gene; V was cut back by 5 bases and J by 0 bases. The CDR3 region has the DNA TGTGCCAGCAGTCCTACCGGGACAGGCTCCTACAATGAGCAGTTCTTC. This codes for CASSPTGTGSYNEQFF. Supplemented by reference TRBV28 and TRBJ2-1, the full variable domain reads DVKVTQSSRYLVKRTGEKVFLECVQDMDHENMFWYRQDPGLGLRLIYFSYDVKMKEKGDIPEGYSVSREKKERFSLILESASTNQTSMYLCASSPTGTGSYNEQFFGPGTRLTVL.

This clone showed up just once. The V and J genes are TRBV27 and TRBJ2-1; tentative D call: TRBD2 (5 bases). Germline assignment: CDR1 MNHEY and CDR2 SMNVEV (reference sequence). This CDR3 region has 13 residues. V shed 10 bases and J shed 6 bases, with 16 bases lying between them. CDR3 sequence: CATTNTSPNEQFF. The CDR3 nucleotides are TGTGCCACGACTAATACTAGTCCCAATGAGCAGTTCTTC.

Comments on this clone: The final CDR3 position lacks the conserved phenylalanine or tryptophan, pointing to a likely read error. The limits of the CDR3 on the DNA are not certain, so only TCRdb's listed CDR3 is given. The chain links TRBV7-9 to TRBJ1-2. Including both end residues, the CDR3 is 10 amino acids long. Germline lookup yields CDR1 SEHNR and CDR2 FQNEAQ (reference sequence). Here the CDR3 reads CASSWGDLPE.

The rearrangement uses TRBV7-9 and TRBJ2-7; D not resolved. The CDR3 is 14 amino acids. Per germline, CDR1 SEHNR and CDR2 FQNEAQ (reference sequence). The V end was cut by 5 bases, the J end by 3 bases, with 14 bases between. CDR3 residues: CASSPDIQLYEQYF. The CDR3 DNA reads as TGTGCCAGCAGCCCTGACATACAACTCTACGAGCAGTACTTC. The full variable domain, in which reference TRBV7-9 and TRBJ2-7 provide the parts outside the CDR3, is DTGVSQNPRHKITKRGQNVTFRCDPISEHNRLYWYRQTLGQGPEFLTYFQNEAQLEKSRLLSDRFSAERPKGSFSTLEIQRTEQGDSAMYLCASSPDIQLYEQYFGPGTRLTVT.

This clone was recorded a few times. V gene TRBV7-6 combines with J gene TRBJ1-1; D is ambiguous. Germline assignment: CDR1 SGHVS and CDR2 FNYEAQ. Trimming cost V 5 bases and J 4 bases, with 14 bases left between them. CDR3 length equals 14 residues. The CDR3 nucleotides read TGTGCCAGCAGCCCCCGTTGGGAGATCACTGAAGCTTTCTTT. It is translated as CASSPRWEITEAFF.

This clone was detected only a few times. The gene calls are TRBV7-8 and TRBJ2-1; TRBD1 matches 9 bases. This CDR3 comprises 14 residues. After removal of 5 bases from V and 9 bases from J, the junction contained 8 bases not matched to a gene. Germline V gene sequence: CDR1 SGHVS, CDR2 FQNEAQ. CDR3 residues: CASSTRDRVIEQFF. CDR3 coding DNA: TGTGCCAGCAGCACCCGGGACAGGGTCATTGAGCAGTTCTTC.

This clone was found once. The chain employs TRBV5-1 and TRBJ1-2; the match to TRBD1 covers 10 bases. The length of the CDR3 is 15 residues. Germline loops: CDR1 SGHRS, CDR2 YFSETQ. The ends lost 5 bases at V and 7 bases at J; junction bases unmatched: 11. This chain's CDR3 is CASRTGGDRGSGYTF. As DNA, the CDR3 is TGCGCCAGCAGAACCGGCGGGGACAGGGGAAGTGGCTACACCTTC.

In this sample, this clone turned up a few times. The chain employs TRBV7-9 and TRBJ1-3; 7 nucleotides line up with TRBD1. This CDR3 contains 14 residues. Germline CDR1 reads SEHNR; CDR2 reads FQNEAQ (reference sequence). V shed 5 bases and J 1 base; nucleotides not matched to a gene: 2. In DNA, the CDR3 is TGTGCCAGCAGCCCAGGGGGATCTGGAAACACCATATATTTT. This sequence encodes CASSPGGSGNTIYF.

The chain is built from TRBV7-8 and TRBJ2-7, with TRBD2 identical over 9 bases. Germline loops: CDR1 SGHVS, CDR2 FQNEAQ. J gave up 2 bases and V 5 bases, and 13 bases lay outside the gene matches. The CDR3 extends over 17 amino acids. The CDR3 DNA reads TGTGCCAGCAGCGAGTCCCGTACTAGCGGGCCAACCTACGAGCAGTACTTC. Its translation: CASSESRTSGPTYEQYF.

The chain carries TRBV10-2 and TRBJ1-1; 8 positions agree with TRBD1. J was trimmed by 2 bases and V by 7 bases; bases with no gene match: 6. Per the germline V gene, CDR1 is WSHSY and CDR2 is SAAADI. The CDR3 sequence is 14 residues long. In nucleotides, the CDR3 is TGCGCCAGCATCGGGGACAGGATAAACACTGAAGCTTTCTTT. Translated: CASIGDRINTEAFF.